This TCR beta chain comes out of a study of T cell repertoires in enteric fever (dated by TCRdb to the late 2010s). Background on the whole study: The Salmonella-specific repertoire of circulating effector CD4+ T cells was reconstructed from volunteers who had been experimentally challenged with Salmonella Typhi or Paratyphi A. To pick out the circulating effector CD4+ T cells responding to Salmonella infection, the researchers turned to mass cytometry. T cells were stained, including ex vivo, with tetramers loaded with CdtB(105-125) peptide variants (SP110Y, ST110H). In the study, T cell receptor sequencing was integrated with live fluorescence barcoding, mass cytometry and unbiased single-cell cloning.

This clonotype is termed large (0.1 to 1%). Its antigen specificity is not known. Base qualities are missing; no much larger clone stands one base away. Based on the germline V gene (reference sequence), the CDR1 and CDR2 sequences are SEHNR and FQNEAQ. The CDR3 goes from the cysteine to the phenylalanine over 17 residues. CDR3 DNA is the only sequence kept; it has 51 bases, read in frame from the first base. V and J are truncated by 6 bases and 1 base respectively, leaving an intervening sequence of 16 bases. Overall study outcomes, separate from this receptor: Single amino acid differences in the immunodominant proteins CdtB and PhoN appeared to drive the accumulation of T cells that did not cross-react between serovars. Among the expanded clonotypes were cross-reactive responses to distantly related Salmonella serovars, as well as clones that recognized antigens found only in S. Typhi or S. Paratyphi A. S. Typhi- and S. Paratyphi A-specific immunodominant T cell antigens were identified as HlyE and CdtB, respectively.

This sample was sequenced with an Illumina MiSeq. The public reads were run again by TCRdb, first through fastp at Q25 and then through MiXCR, and only productive beta chains were kept. Records with the same CDR3 protein are collapsed into one entry carrying the most frequent genes and DNA. The sample profile shows 1,300 to 1,500 distinct CDR3 sequences; about 35% of them were found once. The top ten clonotypes cover roughly a fifth of the sample. This TCR came from a human donor with Salmonella enteric fever, either typhoid or paratyphoid (not recorded which). Rearrangement joined TRBV7-9 to TRBJ2-6; the best D guess is TRBD1, with 6 bases matching. Source material: CCR7- CD38- CD4+ T cells from PBMCs. The sequenced DNA is TGTGCCAGCAGTGCAGCCGGACAGTCATCTGGGGCCAACGTCCTGACTTTC. This yields the protein CASSAAGQSSGANVLTF.